This TCR beta chain was captured by sequencing in a study of blood T cell repertoires in COVID-19. Seattle patients were enrolled while actively infected and followed longitudinally. Profiled with immunoSEQ multiplex PCR; TCRdb holds only in-frame clones, not every one. Here the sample spans around 190,000 clones, around 75% being singletons. Germline values: CDR1 KGHSH, CDR2 LQKENI. This CDR3 contains 15 residues. V was pared by 3 bases and J by 8 bases, with 14 bases between. This receptor was taken from a woman between 40 and 50 years old with COVID-19, enrolled during active disease. V gene TRBV18 combines with J gene TRBJ1-6; possible D gene TRBD1, 5 bases. Sequencing was carried out using peripheral blood. The CDR3: CASSPNFQGDSPLHF. For the CDR3, the DNA is TGTGCCAGCTCACCGAATTTTCAGGGCGATTCACCCCTCCACTTT.